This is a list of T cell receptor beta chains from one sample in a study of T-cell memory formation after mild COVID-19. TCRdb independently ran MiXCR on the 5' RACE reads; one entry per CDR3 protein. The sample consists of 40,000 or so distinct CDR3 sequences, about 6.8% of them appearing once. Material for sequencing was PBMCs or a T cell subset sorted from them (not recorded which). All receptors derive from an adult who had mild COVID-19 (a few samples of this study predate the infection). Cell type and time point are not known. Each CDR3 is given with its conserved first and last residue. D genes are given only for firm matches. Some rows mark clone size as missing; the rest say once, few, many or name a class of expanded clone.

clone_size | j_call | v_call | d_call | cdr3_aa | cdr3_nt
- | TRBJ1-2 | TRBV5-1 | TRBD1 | CASSRGQDYGYTF | TGCGCCAGCAGCCGGGGACAGGACTATGGCTACACCTTC
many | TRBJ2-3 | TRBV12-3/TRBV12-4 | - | CASSLDYSPAGTQITDTQYF | TGTGCCAGCAGTTTAGATTACTCTCCTGCGGGGACTCAGATCACAGATACGCAGTATTTT
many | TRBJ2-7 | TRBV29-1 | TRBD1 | CSVARTGHSYEQYF | TGCAGCGTTGCTAGGACAGGGCATTCCTACGAGCAGTACTTC
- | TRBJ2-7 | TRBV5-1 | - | CASSVGGEQYF | TGCGCCAGCAGCGTTGGTGGCGAGCAGTACTTC
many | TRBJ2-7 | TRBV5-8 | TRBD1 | CASSWTGGAYEQYF | TGTGCCAGCAGCTGGACAGGGGGAGCCTACGAGCAGTACTTC
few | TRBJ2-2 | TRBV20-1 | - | CSASRGRGGTGELFF | TGCAGTGCTAGTCGGGGTCGAGGTGGCACCGGGGAGCTGTTTTTT
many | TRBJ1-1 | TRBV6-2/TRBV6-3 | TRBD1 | CASSTQGVPLNTEAFF | TGTGCCAGCAGTACACAGGGGGTACCCTTGAACACTGAAGCTTTCTTT
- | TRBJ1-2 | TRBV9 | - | CASSVGTNQPGPRGGYTF | TGTGCCAGCAGCGTTGGCACAAATCAACCGGGGCCTCGGGGTGGCTACACCTTC
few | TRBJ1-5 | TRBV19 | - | CASRAYNQPQHF | TGTGCCAGTAGAGCGTATAACCAGCCCCAGCATTTT
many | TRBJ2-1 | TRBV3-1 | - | CASSRARYGEQFF | TGTGCCAGCAGCCGCGCCCGATACGGTGAGCAGTTCTTC
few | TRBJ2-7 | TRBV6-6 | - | CASSAGTSNYEQYF | TGTGCCAGCAGTGCCGGGACATCTAACTACGAGCAGTACTTC
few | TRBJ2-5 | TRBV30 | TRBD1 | CAYLGQGEGTQYF | TGTGCCTACCTAGGACAGGGTGAGGGGACCCAGTACTTC
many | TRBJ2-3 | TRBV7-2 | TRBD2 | CASSLVGLAGASTDTQYF | TGTGCCAGCAGCTTAGTAGGGCTAGCGGGAGCTAGCACAGATACGCAGTATTTT
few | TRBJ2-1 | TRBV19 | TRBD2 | CASSQGLANRGFF | TGTGCCAGTAGCCAGGGACTAGCAAACAGGGGGTTCTTC
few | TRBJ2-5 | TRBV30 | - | CAWSVVGELQETQYF | TGTGCCTGGAGTGTGGTCGGGGAGCTCCAAGAGACCCAGTACTTC
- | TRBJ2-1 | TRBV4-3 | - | CASSQAEAHEQFF | TGCGCCAGCAGCCAAGCAGAGGCGCATGAGCAGTTCTTC
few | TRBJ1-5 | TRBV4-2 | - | CASSQEWADYQPQHF | TGTGCCAGCAGCCAAGAGTGGGCGGATTATCAGCCCCAGCATTTT
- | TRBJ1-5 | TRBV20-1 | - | CSARGAGYDQPQHF | TGCAGTGCTAGAGGCGCGGGGTACGATCAGCCCCAGCATTTT
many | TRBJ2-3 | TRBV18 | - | CASSPLLSDTQYF | TGTGCCAGCTCACCGCTACTGTCGGATACGCAGTATTTT
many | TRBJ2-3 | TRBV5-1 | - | CASSRTYQDHITDTQYF | TGCGCCAGCAGCCGAACCTACCAGGATCACATCACAGATACGCAGTATTTT
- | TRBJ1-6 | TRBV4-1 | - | CASSQGPGRDNSPLHF | TGCGCCAGCAGCCAAGGGCCCGGGAGGGATAATTCACCCCTCCACTTT
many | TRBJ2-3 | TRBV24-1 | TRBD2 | CATSVSGGISADTQYF | TGTGCCACCAGTGTGTCGGGAGGGATTAGTGCAGATACGCAGTATTTT
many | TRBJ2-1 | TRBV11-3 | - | CASSTRYNEQFF | TGTGCCAGCAGCACTCGCTACAATGAGCAGTTCTTC
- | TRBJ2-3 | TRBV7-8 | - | CASSLTQLASTDTQYF | TGTGCCAGCAGCTTAACCCAATTAGCGAGCACAGATACGCAGTATTTT
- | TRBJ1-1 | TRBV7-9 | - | CASSFDGPLSTEAFF | TGTGCCAGCAGCTTTGATGGGCCGCTGAGCACTGAAGCTTTCTTT
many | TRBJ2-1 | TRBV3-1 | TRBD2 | CASSHGTIYNEQFF | TGTGCCAGCAGCCACGGGACTATCTACAATGAGCAGTTCTTC
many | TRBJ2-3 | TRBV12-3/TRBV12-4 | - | CASSLGDTQYF | TGTGCCAGCAGTTTAGGGGATACGCAGTATTTT
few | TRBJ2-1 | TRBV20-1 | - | CSARDAGLPYNEQFF | TGCAGTGCTAGAGATGCGGGTCTCCCCTACAATGAGCAGTTCTTC
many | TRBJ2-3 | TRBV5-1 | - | CASSLEGGGDTQYF | TGCGCCAGCAGCTTGGAGGGAGGTGGAGATACGCAGTATTTT
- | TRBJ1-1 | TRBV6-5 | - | CASSYTPGGGRAEAFF | TGTGCCAGCAGTTACACACCCGGGGGGGGGCGAGCTGAAGCTTTCTTT
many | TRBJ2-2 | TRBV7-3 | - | CASSPQGANTGELFF | TGTGCCAGCAGCCCCCAGGGTGCGAACACCGGGGAGCTGTTTTTT
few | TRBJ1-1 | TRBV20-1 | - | CSARVDRNTEAFF | TGCAGTGCTAGAGTGGACAGGAACACTGAAGCTTTCTTT
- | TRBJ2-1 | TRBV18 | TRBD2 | CASSRLGTSGFYNEQFF | TGTGCCAGCTCACGTCTCGGGACTAGCGGGTTCTACAATGAGCAGTTCTTC
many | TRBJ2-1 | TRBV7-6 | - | CASSLVGEHNEQFF | TGTGCCAGCAGCTTAGTTGGCGAACACAATGAGCAGTTCTTC
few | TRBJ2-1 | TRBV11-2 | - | CASGQGNRAEQFF | TGTGCCTCTGGGCAGGGGAATCGCGCAGAGCAGTTCTTC
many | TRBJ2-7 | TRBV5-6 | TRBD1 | CASSYGQGTYEQYF | TGTGCCAGCAGCTACGGACAGGGGACCTACGAGCAGTACTTC
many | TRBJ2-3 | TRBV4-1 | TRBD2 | CASSPLRGGGADTQYF | TGCGCCAGCAGCCCCCTCCGGGGGGGGGGCGCAGATACGCAGTATTTT
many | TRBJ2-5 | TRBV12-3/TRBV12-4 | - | CASSLPGIEKETQYF | TGTGCCAGCAGTTTACCGGGAATCGAGAAAGAGACCCAGTACTTC
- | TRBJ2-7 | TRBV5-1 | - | CASTPGVGYEQYF | TGCGCCAGCACCCCGGGAGTAGGCTACGAGCAGTACTTC
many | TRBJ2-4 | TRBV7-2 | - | CASSLDGVGGAKNIQYF | TGTGCCAGCAGCTTAGATGGTGTAGGGGGGGCCAAAAACATTCAGTACTTC
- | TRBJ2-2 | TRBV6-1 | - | CASSEMGSYNTGELFF | TGTGCCAGCAGTGAAATGGGGTCGTATAACACCGGGGAGCTGTTTTTT
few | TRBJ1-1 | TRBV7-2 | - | CASSLGGRRSTEAFF | TGTGCCAGCAGCTTGGGGGGGCGTCGGTCAACTGAAGCTTTCTTT
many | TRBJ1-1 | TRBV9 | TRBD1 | CASSAWDRVNTEAFF | TGTGCCAGCAGCGCCTGGGACAGGGTGAACACTGAAGCTTTCTTT
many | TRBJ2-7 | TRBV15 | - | CATSRDRTRSYEQYF | TGTGCCACCAGCAGAGACCGGACACGCTCCTACGAGCAGTACTTC
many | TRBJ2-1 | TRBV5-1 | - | CASSPQPSGYNEQFF | TGCGCCAGCAGTCCACAACCTTCGGGATACAATGAGCAGTTCTTC